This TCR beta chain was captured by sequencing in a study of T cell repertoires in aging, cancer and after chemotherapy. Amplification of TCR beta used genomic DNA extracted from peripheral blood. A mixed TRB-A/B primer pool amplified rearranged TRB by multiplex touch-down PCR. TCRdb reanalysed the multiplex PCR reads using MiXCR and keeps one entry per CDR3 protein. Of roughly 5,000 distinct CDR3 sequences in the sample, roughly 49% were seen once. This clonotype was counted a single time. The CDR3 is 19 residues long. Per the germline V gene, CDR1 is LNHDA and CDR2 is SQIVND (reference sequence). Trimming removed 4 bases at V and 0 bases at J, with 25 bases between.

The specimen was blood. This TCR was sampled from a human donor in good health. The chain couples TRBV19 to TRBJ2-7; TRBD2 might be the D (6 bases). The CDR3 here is CASSTLGRVGLSSSYEQYF. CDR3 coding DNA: TGTGCCAGTAGTACACTGGGCAGGGTGGGACTTTCCAGCTCCTACGAGCAGTACTTC.